These 26 T cell receptor beta chains share one sample of origin, sequenced in a study of blood T cell repertoires in COVID-19. Clones were read by immunoSEQ multiplex PCR, and TCRdb kept only the in-frame ones, dropping some. This table has more than 200,000 clones, around 90% appearing once. The source material was PBMCs or T cells enriched from blood (not recorded which). These receptors were obtained from a woman between 45 and 60 years old who had recovered from COVID-19.

This chain links TRBV2 with TRBJ1-2; perhaps TRBD1 as D (6 bases). Germline assignment: CDR1 SNHLY and CDR2 FYNNEI. This CDR3 has 12 amino acids. The V and J ends lost 6 bases and 7 bases respectively, with 12 bases between them. CDR3 nucleotide sequence: TGTGCCAGCAGAGTGGAACAGGGTGGCTACACCTTC. Translating it yields CASRVEQGGYTF.

This chain links TRBV14 with TRBJ2-3; 10 nucleotides match TRBD2. Germline V gene lookup returns CDR1 SGHDN and CDR2 FVKESK. J was trimmed by 0 bases and V by 4 bases; bases with no gene match: 10. CDR3 length: 18 residues. CDR3: CASSLNMRTSGSTDTQYF. The DNA for the CDR3 is TGTGCCAGCAGCCTGAACATGAGGACTAGCGGAAGCACAGATACGCAGTATTTT.

This clone was picked up a small number of times. The rearrangement joins TRBV28 to TRBJ2-7; D might be TRBD1 (6 bases). This CDR3 is 16 amino acids long. Germline CDR1 is MDHEN and CDR2 is SYDVKM. Trimming took off 6 bases at V and 5 bases at J, with 23 bases between the two ends. The CDR3 spells CASSPAPGQTVDEQYF. As DNA, the CDR3 is TGTGCCAGCAGCCCAGCCCCCGGACAGACGGTTGACGAGCAGTACTTC.

CDR3 sequence (DNA): TGTGCCAGCAGCAAAGCTAACAGGCAAGATACGCAGTATTTT. Protein sequence: CASSKANRQDTQYF. The chain links TRBV3-1 (or the pseudogene TRBV3-2) to TRBJ2-3; D possibly corresponds to TRBD1 (5 bases). V lost 5 bases and J 5 bases, leaving 14 bases between the germline ends. CDR1 and CDR2 (germline): LGHDT, YNNKEL (reference sequence). This CDR3 region has 14 residues.

Note on this clone: An end of the junction does not agree with germline; a read error may underlie this. The rearrangement uses TRBV6-5 and TRBJ2-7, with 11 bases matching TRBD2. This CDR3 is built from 14 residues. Germline CDR1 reads MNHEY; CDR2 reads SVGAGI. This CDR3 is CASVTSGSSNEQYF. CDR3 coding DNA: TGTGCCAGCGTTACTAGCGGGAGCTCCAACGAGCAGTACTTC.

The J gene is TRBJ1-6, the V gene TRBV4-1, with TRBD1 matching over 10 bases. This CDR3 has 15 amino acids. CDR1 and CDR2 from the germline V gene are MGHRA and YSYEKL. With V trimmed by 4 bases and J by 9 bases, 6 bases remained unmatched. DNA of the CDR3: TGCGCCAGCAGCCCCAAGACAGGGGGCTTTTCACCCCTCCACTTT. It specifies CASSPKTGGFSPLHF.

The chain carries TRBV28 and TRBJ2-3; D remains ambiguous. The V and J ends lost 5 bases and 5 bases respectively, with 8 bases between them. Germline V gene sequence: CDR1 MDHEN, CDR2 SYDVKM. This CDR3 comprises 12 residues. The CDR3 sequence is CASSPPLDTQYF. The CDR3 nucleotides are TGTGCCAGCAGTCCCCCCTTAGATACGCAGTATTTT.

The chain couples TRBV7-2 to TRBJ1-5; TRBD1 aligns across 9 bases. V lost 5 bases to trimming and J lost 5 bases; unmatched junction nucleotides: 7. The CDR3 spans 15 residues. Germline-derived CDR1 and CDR2 are SGHTA and FQGNSA. This CDR3 is CASSPGTGYDQPQHF. The CDR3 DNA is TGTGCCAGCAGCCCCGGGACAGGGTACGATCAGCCCCAGCATTTT.

This chain links TRBV7-3 with TRBJ2-1; tentatively, D is TRBD1 (6 bases). Germline V gene data show CDR1 as SGHTA and CDR2 as FQGTGA. Trimming left V 5 bases short and J 8 bases short, with 16 bases between. This CDR3 is built from 14 residues. The CDR3, as DNA: TGTGCCAGCAGCCCCGGGACACGCTGGGATGAGCAGTTCTTC. Translated: CASSPGTRWDEQFF.

This sequence joins TRBV7-2 and TRBJ1-5; 7 nucleotides match TRBD1. The CDR3 length is 15 residues. Germline trimming cut 6 bases from V and 3 bases from J; bases unmatched to any gene: 8. Germline V CDR1 and CDR2: SGHTA, FQGNSA. CDR3 nucleotides: TGTGCCAGCAGACCAAGTGGACAGGTCAATCAGCCCCAGCATTTT. Amino acids: CASRPSGQVNQPQHF.

V and J are TRBV6-4 and TRBJ2-1; 10 bases agree with TRBD2. The germline CDR1 and CDR2 sequences are MRHNA and SNTAGT. The V gene end was trimmed by 4 bases and the J gene end by 5 bases; junction bases not matched to a gene: 5. There are 15 residues in the CDR3. The CDR3 protein is CASSAAGGPDNEQFF. In DNA form, the CDR3 reads TGTGCCAGCAGTGCAGCGGGAGGGCCGGACAATGAGCAGTTCTTC.

The chain employs TRBV30 and TRBJ2-5, with D unresolved. This CDR3 is 13 amino acids long. Trimming stripped 2 bases from V and 5 bases from J, with 12 bases between. CDR1 GTSNPN and CDR2 SVGIG come from the germline V gene (reference sequence). DNA of the CDR3: TGTGCCTGGAGTAGGTCGGCAGGCGAGACCCAGTACTTC. This encodes CAWSRSAGETQYF.

The DNA of the CDR3 is TGTGCCAGCAGCTCTCGGACAGGGGGGTTTGAAGCTTTCTTT. It specifies CASSSRTGGFEAFF. This chain uses TRBV7-2 with TRBJ1-1; 10 bases are a match to TRBD1. CDR3 length: 14 amino acids. In germline, CDR1 is SGHTA, CDR2 FQGNSA. Trimming took 4 bases from V and 7 from J; bases not matched to a gene: 6.

V gene TRBV6-1 combines with J gene TRBJ1-3; D remains ambiguous. This CDR3 has 17 residues. Germline V gene data show CDR1 as MNHNS and CDR2 as SASEGT. Trimming left V 3 bases short and J 0 bases short, with 15 bases between. The CDR3 DNA follows: TGTGCCAGCAGTGAGGTAATGGGCCGATCCTCTGGAAACACCATATATTTT. Translating it yields CASSEVMGRSSGNTIYF.

A few counts support this clone. This rearrangement joins TRBV18 to TRBJ2-2, with 7 nucleotides matching TRBD1. After removal of 6 bases from V and 6 bases from J, the junction contained 10 bases not matched to a gene. The CDR3 totals 15 residues. In germline, CDR1 is KGHSH, CDR2 LQKENI. The CDR3 sequence: CASSGDRRKPGELFF. The CDR3 DNA reads TGTGCCAGCTCTGGGGACAGAAGAAAACCCGGGGAGCTGTTTTTT.

The rearrangement links TRBV28 to TRBJ2-1; 10 nucleotides match TRBD2. The junction had 11 bases not matched to a gene; V was cut back by 4 bases and J by 8 bases. The CDR3 sequence is 16 residues long. Germline assignment: CDR1 MDHEN and CDR2 SYDVKM. Here the CDR3 reads CASSSPRASGSDEQFF. The CDR3 nucleotides read TGTGCCAGCAGTTCACCCCGGGCTAGCGGGAGTGATGAGCAGTTCTTC.

This chain links TRBV11-3 with TRBJ2-3; perhaps TRBD1 as D (6 bases). V gave up 5 bases and J gave up 6 bases, with 18 bases separating them. This CDR3 region has 15 residues. Germline V gene data show CDR1 as SGHNT and CDR2 as YENEEA. Written as DNA, the CDR3 is TGTGCCAGCAGCCCCTTTGGGGGCCAGGGGGATACGCAGTATTTT. Protein sequence: CASSPFGGQGDTQYF.

The chain combines TRBV30 with TRBJ2-4, with 8 bases that match TRBD2. J lost 1 base, V lost 2 bases, and 10 bases had no gene match. Per the germline V gene, CDR1 is GTSNPN and CDR2 is SVGIG (reference sequence). The CDR3 has 17 residues. CDR3 residues: CAWSKAGAPQAKNIQYF. The CDR3 nucleotides read TGTGCCTGGAGTAAAGCGGGAGCCCCTCAGGCCAAAAACATTCAGTACTTC.

This clone was detected only once. Germline and junction disagree at one end, which may indicate a read error. V and J are TRBV7-7 and TRBJ1-1, with TRBD1 identical over 9 bases. This CDR3 region has 18 residues. Germline CDR1 and CDR2: SSHAT and FNYEAQ (reference sequence). As DNA, the CDR3 is TGTGCTACCAGCCGAGACGACAGGGGGGCTTTTCGTCGGGGGTGTAGAACCTTT. Amino acids: CATSRDDRGAFRRGCRTF.

The rearrangement links TRBV9 to TRBJ2-1; 8 nucleotides line up with TRBD2. Per germline, CDR1 SGDLS and CDR2 YYNGEE. The CDR3 loop spans 16 amino acids. The J segment lost 4 bases and the V segment lost 3 bases, leaving 9 bases of the junction unmatched. The CDR3 sequence is CASSGGPGGVYNEQFF. The CDR3 region has the DNA TGTGCCAGCAGCGGTGGTCCGGGAGGGGTGTACAATGAGCAGTTCTTC.

V usage is TRBV21-1 and J usage is TRBJ2-7; the table names TRBD1, a call not compared with the DNA. TRBV21-1 is a listed pseudogene. The CDR3 is made up of 14 amino acids. CDR3 amino acids: CASGTGTGDYEQYF. CDR3 sequence (DNA): TGTGCCAGCGGAACCGGGACAGGAGACTACGAGCAGTACTTC.

This clone was observed a handful of times. The chain is built from TRBV28 and TRBJ1-1, with D possibly TRBD1 on 5 matching bases. Trimming shortened V by 7 bases and J by 3 bases, and 12 bases separated the two germline ends. The CDR3 extends over 13 amino acids. Germline values: CDR1 MDHEN, CDR2 SYDVKM. For the CDR3, the DNA is TGTGCCAGCAAACCCCTCAGGGACACTGAAGCTTTCTTT. It translates to CASKPLRDTEAFF. Full variable domain (missing parts from reference TRBV28 and TRBJ1-1): DVKVTQSSRYLVKRTGEKVFLECVQDMDHENMFWYRQDPGLGLRLIYFSYDVKMKEKGDIPEGYSVSREKKERFSLILESASTNQTSMYLCASKPLRDTEAFFGQGTRLTVV.

The rearrangement uses TRBV19 and TRBJ2-7, with 11 positions matching TRBD1. Germline values: CDR1 LNHDA, CDR2 SQIVND (reference sequence). Losses at the gene ends were 10 bases for V and 3 bases for J; bases not matched to a gene: 5. The CDR3 runs to 13 residues. CDR3 sequence (DNA): TGTGCCACTCGCGGGACAGGGGGCTACGAGCAGTACTTC. Protein: CATRGTGGYEQYF.

The table lists this clone with a count of one. The V gene is TRBV12-5, the J gene TRBJ2-5; D is ambiguous. The length of the CDR3 is 13 residues. In germline, CDR1 is LGHNT, CDR2 FRNRAP. Trimming shortened V by 1 base and J by 5 bases, and 8 bases separated the two germline ends. The CDR3 DNA reads as TGTGCTAGTGGTTTGGGGCTCATGGAGACCCAGTACTTC. This gives the protein CASGLGLMETQYF. The entire variable domain, with the rest obtained from reference TRBV12-5 and TRBJ2-5, is as follows: DARVTQTPRHKVTEMGQEVTMRCQPILGHNTVFWYRQTMMQGLELLAYFRNRAPLDDSGMPKDRFSAEMPDATLATLKIQPSEPRDSAVYFCASGLGLMETQYFGPGTRLLVL.

This rearrangement joins TRBV9 to TRBJ2-2; 15 positions match TRBD2. CDR1 SGDLS and CDR2 YYNGEE come from the germline V gene. The ends lost 3 bases at V and 6 bases at J; junction bases unmatched: 3. The CDR3 is 16 residues long. CDR3 loop: CASSAGTSGRPGELFF. As DNA, the CDR3 is TGTGCCAGCAGCGCGGGGACTAGCGGGAGGCCCGGGGAGCTGTTTTTT.

V and J are TRBV5-1 and TRBJ1-2; TRBD1 matches 7 bases. Germline V gene lookup returns CDR1 SGHRS and CDR2 YFSETQ. Unmatched junction bases numbered 4, after V lost 2 bases and J lost 6 bases. The CDR3 spans 13 residues. CDR3 sequence (DNA): TGCGCCAGCAGCTTATTTGGGACAGATGGCTACACCTTC. This codes for CASSLFGTDGYTF.